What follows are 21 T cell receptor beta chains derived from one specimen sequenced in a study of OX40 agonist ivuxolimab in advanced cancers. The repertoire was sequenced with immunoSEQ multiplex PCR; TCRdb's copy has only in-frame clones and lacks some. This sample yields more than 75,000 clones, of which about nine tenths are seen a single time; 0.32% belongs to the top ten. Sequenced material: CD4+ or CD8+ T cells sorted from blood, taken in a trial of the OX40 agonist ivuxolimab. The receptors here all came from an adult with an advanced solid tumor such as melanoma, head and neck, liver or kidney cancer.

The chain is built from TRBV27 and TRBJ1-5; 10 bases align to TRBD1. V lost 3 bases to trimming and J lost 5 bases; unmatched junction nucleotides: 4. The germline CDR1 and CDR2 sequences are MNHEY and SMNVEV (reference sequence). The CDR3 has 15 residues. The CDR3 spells CASSFSGTGDQPQHF. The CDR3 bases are TGTGCCAGCAGTTTTTCCGGGACAGGGGATCAGCCCCAGCATTTT.

In DNA form, the CDR3 reads TGTGCCAGCAGTCTCAGGGAATACGAGCAGTACTTC. Encoded protein: CASSLREYEQYF. This sequence joins TRBV28 and TRBJ2-7, with D maybe TRBD1 (5 bases). CDR1 is MDHEN and CDR2 is SYDVKM in the germline V gene. The CDR3 runs 12 residues. The V and J ends lost 5 bases and 4 bases respectively, with 9 bases between them.

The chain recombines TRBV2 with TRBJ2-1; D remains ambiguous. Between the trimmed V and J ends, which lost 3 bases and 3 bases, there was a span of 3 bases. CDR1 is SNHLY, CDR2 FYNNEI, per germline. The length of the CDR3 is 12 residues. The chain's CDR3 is CASSEDYNEQFF. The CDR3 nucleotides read TGTGCCAGCAGTGAGGACTACAATGAGCAGTTCTTC.

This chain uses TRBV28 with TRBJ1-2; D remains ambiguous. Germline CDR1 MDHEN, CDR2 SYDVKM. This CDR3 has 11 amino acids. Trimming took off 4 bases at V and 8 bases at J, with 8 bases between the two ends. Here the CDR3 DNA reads TGTGCCAGCAGTTACTCGGGGGGCTACACCTTC. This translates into CASSYSGGYTF.

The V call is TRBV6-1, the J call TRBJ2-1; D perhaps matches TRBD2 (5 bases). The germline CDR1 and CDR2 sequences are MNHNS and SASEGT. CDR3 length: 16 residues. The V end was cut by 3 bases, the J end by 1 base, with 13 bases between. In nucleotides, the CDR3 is TGTGCCAGCAGTGACCCCGGGATACGGTCCTACAATGAGCAGTTCTTC. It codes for CASSDPGIRSYNEQFF.

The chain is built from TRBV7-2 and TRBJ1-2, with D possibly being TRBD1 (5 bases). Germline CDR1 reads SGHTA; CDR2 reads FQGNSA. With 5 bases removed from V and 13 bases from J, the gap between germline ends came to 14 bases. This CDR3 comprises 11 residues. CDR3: CASSPGTLITF. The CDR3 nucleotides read TGTGCCAGCAGCCCGGGGACGTTGATCACCTTC.

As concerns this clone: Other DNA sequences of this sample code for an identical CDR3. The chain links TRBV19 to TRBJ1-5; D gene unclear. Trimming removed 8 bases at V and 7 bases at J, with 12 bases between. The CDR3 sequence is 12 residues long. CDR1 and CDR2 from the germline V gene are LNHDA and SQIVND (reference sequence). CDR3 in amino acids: CASGRGEQPQHF. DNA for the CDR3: TGTGCCAGTGGAAGAGGCGAACAGCCCCAGCATTTT.

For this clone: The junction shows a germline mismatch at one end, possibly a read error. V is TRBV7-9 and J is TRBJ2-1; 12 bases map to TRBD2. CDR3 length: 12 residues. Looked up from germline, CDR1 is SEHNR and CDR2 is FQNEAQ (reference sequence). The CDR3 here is CASSSLAGGSIF. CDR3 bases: TGTGCCAGCAGCTCTCTAGCGGGAGGGAGTATCTTC.

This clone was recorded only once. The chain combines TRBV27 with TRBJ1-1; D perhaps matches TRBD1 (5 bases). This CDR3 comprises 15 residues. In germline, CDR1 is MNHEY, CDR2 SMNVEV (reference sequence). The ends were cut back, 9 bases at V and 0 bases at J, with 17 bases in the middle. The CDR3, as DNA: TGTGCCAGTAAACCCGGGACGCCTATGAACACTGAAGCTTTCTTT. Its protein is CASKPGTPMNTEAFF.

CDR3 region: CASSLPPFGPSPLHF. CDR3 coding DNA: TGTGCCAGCAGTCTACCTCCGTTCGGGCCTTCACCCCTCCACTTT. This rearrangement joins TRBV2 to TRBJ1-6, with D uncertain. Per germline, CDR1 SNHLY and CDR2 FYNNEI. V was clipped by 5 bases and J by 9 bases, with 17 bases between them. The CDR3 covers 15 residues.

The CDR3 region is CASSLRPGATNEKLFF. CDR3 DNA: TGCGCCAGCAGCTTGCGCCCGGGGGCAACTAATGAAAAACTGTTTTTT. The chain employs TRBV5-1 and TRBJ1-4; D possibly corresponds to TRBD1 (5 bases). The length of the CDR3 is 16 residues. Per germline, CDR1 SGHRS and CDR2 YFSETQ. Trimming removed 1 base at V and 0 bases at J, with 10 bases between.

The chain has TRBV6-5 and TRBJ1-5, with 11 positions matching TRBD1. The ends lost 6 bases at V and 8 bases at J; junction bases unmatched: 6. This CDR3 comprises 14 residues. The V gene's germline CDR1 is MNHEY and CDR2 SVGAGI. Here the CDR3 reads CASSPGQGVEPQHF. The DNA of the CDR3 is TGTGCCAGCAGCCCGGGACAGGGGGTTGAGCCCCAGCATTTT.

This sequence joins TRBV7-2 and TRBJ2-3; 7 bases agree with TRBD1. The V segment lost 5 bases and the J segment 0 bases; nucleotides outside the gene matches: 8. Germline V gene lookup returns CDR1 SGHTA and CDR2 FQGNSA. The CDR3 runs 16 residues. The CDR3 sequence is CASSPRTGPSTDTQYF. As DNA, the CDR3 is TGTGCCAGCAGCCCCAGGACAGGCCCTAGCACAGATACGCAGTATTTT.

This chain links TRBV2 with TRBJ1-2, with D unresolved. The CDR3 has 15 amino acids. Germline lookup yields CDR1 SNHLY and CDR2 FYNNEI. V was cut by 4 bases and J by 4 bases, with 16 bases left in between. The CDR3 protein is CASSVLRQSSYGYTF. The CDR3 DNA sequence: TGTGCCAGCAGTGTGTTAAGGCAGTCGAGCTATGGCTACACCTTC.

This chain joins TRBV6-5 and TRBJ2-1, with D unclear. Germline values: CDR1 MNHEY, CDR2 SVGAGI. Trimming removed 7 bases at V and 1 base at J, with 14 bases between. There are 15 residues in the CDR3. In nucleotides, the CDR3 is TGTGCCAGCACCGTGTTGGTCGGGTCCTACAATGAGCAGTTCTTC. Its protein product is CASTVLVGSYNEQFF.

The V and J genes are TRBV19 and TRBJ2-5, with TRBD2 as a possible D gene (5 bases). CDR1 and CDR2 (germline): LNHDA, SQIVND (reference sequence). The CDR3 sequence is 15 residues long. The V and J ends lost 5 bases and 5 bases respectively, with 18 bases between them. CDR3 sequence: CASSRSPGVWETQYF. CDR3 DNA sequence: TGTGCCAGTAGTCGGTCACCCGGGGTATGGGAGACCCAGTACTTC.

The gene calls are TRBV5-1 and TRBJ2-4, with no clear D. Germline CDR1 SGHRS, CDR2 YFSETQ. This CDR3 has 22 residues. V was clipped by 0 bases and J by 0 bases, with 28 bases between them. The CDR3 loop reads CASSLGVFSDRPRLLAKNIQYF. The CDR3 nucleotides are TGCGCCAGCAGCTTGGGGGTTTTTTCGGACCGACCTCGACTTCTAGCCAAAAACATTCAGTACTTC. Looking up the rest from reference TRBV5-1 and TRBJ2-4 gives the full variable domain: KAGVTQTPRYLIKTRGQQVTLSCSPISGHRSVSWYQQTPGQGLQFLFEYFSETQRNKGNFPGRFSGRQFSNSRSEMNVSTLELGDSALYLCASSLGVFSDRPRLLAKNIQYFGAGTRLSVL.

This CDR3 is CASSKRWNTEAFF. The DNA of the CDR3 is TGTGCCAGCAGCAAGCGGTGGAACACTGAAGCTTTCTTT. The chain uses TRBV5-6 and TRBJ1-1; D gene uncertain. The CDR3 covers 13 residues. Germline CDR1 and CDR2: SGHDT and YYEEEE. The V and J ends lost 4 bases and 1 base respectively, with 8 bases between them.

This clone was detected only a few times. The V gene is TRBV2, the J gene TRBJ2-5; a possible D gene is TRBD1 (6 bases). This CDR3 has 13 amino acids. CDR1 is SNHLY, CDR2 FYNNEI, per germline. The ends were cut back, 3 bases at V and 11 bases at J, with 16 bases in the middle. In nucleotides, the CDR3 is TGTGCCAGCAGTGATACACAGGACAGCCCTCAGTACTTC. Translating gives CASSDTQDSPQYF.

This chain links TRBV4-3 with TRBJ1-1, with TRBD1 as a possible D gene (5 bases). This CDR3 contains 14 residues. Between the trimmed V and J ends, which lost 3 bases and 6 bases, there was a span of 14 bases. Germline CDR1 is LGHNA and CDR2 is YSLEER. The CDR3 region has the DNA TGCGCCAGCAGCCAGGGCCAGGGATCGGCTGAAGCTTTCTTT. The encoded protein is CASSQGQGSAEAFF.

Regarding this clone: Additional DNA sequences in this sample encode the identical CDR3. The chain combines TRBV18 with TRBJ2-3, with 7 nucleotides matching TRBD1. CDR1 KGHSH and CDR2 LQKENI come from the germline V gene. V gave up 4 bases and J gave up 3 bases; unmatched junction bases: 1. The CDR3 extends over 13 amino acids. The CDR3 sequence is CASSRDSTDTQYF. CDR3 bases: TGTGCCAGCTCACGGGACAGTACAGATACGCAGTATTTT. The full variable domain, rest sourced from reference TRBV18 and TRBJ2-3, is NAGVMQNPRHLVRRRGQEARLRCSPMKGHSHVYWYRQLPEEGLKFMVYLQKENIIDESGMPKERFSAEFPKEGPSILRIQQVVRGDSAAYFCASSRDSTDTQYFGPGTRLTVL.